This TCR beta chain was sequenced during a study of blood T cell repertoires in COVID-19. As for the study in general: Spain, Italy and the United States supplied samples that represented acute and convalescent COVID-19. PBMCs, B-cell-depleted T cells, or T cells were the source of the cDNA or gDNA that made up the material.

Authors' analysis steps: Nucleated cell number was recorded as an estimate derived from reference gene primer amplification. Using immunoSEQ multiplex PCR, the repertoire was profiled, and TCRdb retains in-frame clones only, with some absent. The V and J calls and clone size come from that table; D and trimming were worked out from the DNA. The sample holds 300,000 to 400,000 clones, around 92% seen once. Seattle patient enrollment occurred during active infection, with longitudinal follow-up thereafter. The trim removed 7 bases at V and 3 bases at J, leaving 2 bases unmatched. The germline CDR1 and CDR2 sequences are MNHEY and SMNVEV (reference sequence). The CDR3 runs to 12 residues.

The source is a woman aged 25 to 39 with COVID-19, enrolled during active disease. The material sequenced was peripheral blood. The V call is TRBV27, the J call TRBJ2-7; 8 positions agree with TRBD1. The CDR3 protein is CASTGTGYEQYF. CDR3 nucleotide sequence: TGTGCCAGCACCGGGACAGGCTACGAGCAGTACTTC.